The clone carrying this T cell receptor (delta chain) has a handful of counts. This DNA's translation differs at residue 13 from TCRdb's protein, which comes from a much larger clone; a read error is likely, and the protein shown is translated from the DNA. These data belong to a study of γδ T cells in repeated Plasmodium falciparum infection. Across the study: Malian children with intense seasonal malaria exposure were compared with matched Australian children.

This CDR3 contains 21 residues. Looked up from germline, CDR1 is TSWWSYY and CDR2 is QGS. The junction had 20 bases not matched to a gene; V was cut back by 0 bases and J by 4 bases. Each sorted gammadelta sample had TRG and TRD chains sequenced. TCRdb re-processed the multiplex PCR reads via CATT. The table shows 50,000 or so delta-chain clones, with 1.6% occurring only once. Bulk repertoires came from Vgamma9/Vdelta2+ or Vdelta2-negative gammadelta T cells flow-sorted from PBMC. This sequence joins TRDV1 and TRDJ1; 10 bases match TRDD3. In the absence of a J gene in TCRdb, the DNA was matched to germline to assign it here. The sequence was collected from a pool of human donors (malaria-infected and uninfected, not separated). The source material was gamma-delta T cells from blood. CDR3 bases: TGTGCTCTTGGGGAACTACCTACCCGTACTGGGGGATGCCGCATGGGCGATAAACTCATCTTT. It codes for CALGELPTRTGGCRMGDKLIF.